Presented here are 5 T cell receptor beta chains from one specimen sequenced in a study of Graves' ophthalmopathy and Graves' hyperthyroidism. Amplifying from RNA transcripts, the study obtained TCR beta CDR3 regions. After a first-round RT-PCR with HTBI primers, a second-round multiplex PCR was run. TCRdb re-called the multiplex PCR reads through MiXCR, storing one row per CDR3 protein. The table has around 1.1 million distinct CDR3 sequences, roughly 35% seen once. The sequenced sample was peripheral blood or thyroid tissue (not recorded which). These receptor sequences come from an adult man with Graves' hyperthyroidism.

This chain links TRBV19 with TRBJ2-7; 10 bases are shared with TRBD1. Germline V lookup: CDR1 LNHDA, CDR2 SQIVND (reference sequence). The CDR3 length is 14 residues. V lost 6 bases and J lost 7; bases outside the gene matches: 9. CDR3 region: CASRVGTGAREQYF. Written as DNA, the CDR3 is TGTGCCAGTAGAGTCGGGACAGGGGCCCGGGAGCAGTACTTC.

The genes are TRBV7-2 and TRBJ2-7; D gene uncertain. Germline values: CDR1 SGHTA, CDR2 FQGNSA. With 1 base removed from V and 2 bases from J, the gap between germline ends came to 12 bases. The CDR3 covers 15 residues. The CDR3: CASSLGHGPTYEQYF. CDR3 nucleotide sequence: TGTGCCAGCAGCTTAGGGCATGGACCAACCTACGAGCAGTACTTC.

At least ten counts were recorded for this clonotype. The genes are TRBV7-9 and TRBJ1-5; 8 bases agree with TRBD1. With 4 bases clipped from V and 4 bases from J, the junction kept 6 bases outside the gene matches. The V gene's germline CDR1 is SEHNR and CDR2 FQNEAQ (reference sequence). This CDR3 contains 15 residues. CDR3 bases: TGTGCCAGCAGCTCAGGGGGCGAGAGAAATCAGCCCCAGCATTTT. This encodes CASSSGGERNQPQHF. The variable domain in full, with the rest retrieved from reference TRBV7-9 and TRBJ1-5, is DTGVSQNPRHKITKRGQNVTFRCDPISEHNRLYWYRQTLGQGPEFLTYFQNEAQLEKSRLLSDRFSAERPKGSFSTLEIQRTEQGDSAMYLCASSSGGERNQPQHFGDGTRLSIL.

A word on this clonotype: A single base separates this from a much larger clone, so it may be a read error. The CDR3 nucleotides read TGTGCCAACAGCTTAGGGTCTAGGTTGGTGAAATCTGGGGCCAACGTCCTGACTTTC. Translation gives CANSLGSRLVKSGANVLTF. The chain couples TRBV7-9 to TRBJ2-6, with unresolved D. Germline CDR1 SEHNR, CDR2 FQNEAQ (reference sequence). The CDR3 covers 19 residues.

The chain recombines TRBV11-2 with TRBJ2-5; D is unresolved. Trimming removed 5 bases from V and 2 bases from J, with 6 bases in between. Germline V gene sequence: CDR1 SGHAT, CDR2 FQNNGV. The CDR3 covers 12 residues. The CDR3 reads CASSPWQETQYF. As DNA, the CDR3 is TGTGCCAGCAGCCCGTGGCAAGAGACCCAGTACTTC.